The clone carrying this T cell receptor (beta chain) has ten or more counts. Its antigen is undetermined. This sample stems from a study of regulatory T cells in long-lasting Graves disease. The CDR3 loop spans 15 amino acids. Unmatched junction bases numbered 9, after V lost 3 bases and J lost 5 bases. The germline V gene has CDR1 SGHVS and CDR2 FQNEAQ. Both iRepertoire HTBI primers and Arm-PCR of CDR3 regions were used to build the TCR beta libraries. TCRdb fed the multiplex PCR reads into MiXCR, producing one record per CDR3 protein. The sample lists about 200,000 distinct CDR3 sequences, roughly a fifth occurring once. Overall study results and limits: New patients shared about 880 public clonotypes, fewer than the 2,500 to 3,500 shared by persistent patients.

Time point defined: newly diagnosed GD, antithyroid drugs for less than 3 months. PBMC-derived RNA was used for the TCR library. This sample also appeared in a second study, on T cells in Graves' hyperthyroidism and ophthalmopathy. Turning to that study: In the first-round RT-PCR of the TCR CDR3, the HTBI primer set was used.

Here the sequenced sample was peripheral blood mononuclear cells (PBMCs), taken at new diagnosis, from a patient treated with antithyroid drugs. The chain is built from TRBV7-8 and TRBJ2-5; 7 bases are shared with TRBD1. The TCR was taken from a young woman with Graves disease. The CDR3 DNA follows: TGTGCCAGCAGCTTGGTACAGGGGTTGGGCGAGACCCAGTACTTC. Amino acid sequence: CASSLVQGLGETQYF.